A selection of T cell receptor beta chains follows, all from one sample in a study of blood T cell repertoires in COVID-19. Only in-frame clones appear in the TCRdb table, and some are missing; sequencing was by immunoSEQ multiplex PCR. The table includes 150,000 to 200,000 clones, roughly 85% detected once. Sequenced material: peripheral blood. The receptors originated from a human donor with active or convalescent COVID-19. The donor label of this sample is uncertain. Both conserved end residues are part of each CDR3. A D gene is named only where the DNA matches it firmly. Clone size is shown for a subset of rows, as once, few, many or a class of expanded clone.

v_call,j_call,clone_size,d_call,cdr3_nt,cdr3_aa
TRBV19,TRBJ2-6,NA,TRBD1,TGTGCCAGTAGAGACAGGGGTTCCTCTGGGGCCAACGTCCTGACTTTC,CASRDRGSSGANVLTF
TRBV9,TRBJ1-3,NA,NA,TGTGCCAGCAGCGCCGAACCTTTTGCGGGGGCGCGCGGAAACACCATATATTTT,CASSAEPFAGARGNTIYF
TRBV10-3,TRBJ2-7,NA,TRBD1,TGTGCCATTAATTCCGGGACAGGGGCCCACGAGCAGTACTTC,CAINSGTGAHEQYF
TRBV18,TRBJ2-5,NA,NA,TGTGCCAGCTCACCACCGGAGGGAGAGACCCAGTACTTC,CASSPPEGETQYF
TRBV7-3,TRBJ2-1,NA,NA,TGTGCCAGCAGCTTAATCCTAGACGATGAGCAGTTCTTC,CASSLILDDEQFF
TRBV3-1/TRBV3-2,TRBJ2-5,NA,NA,TGTGCCAGCAGCCATTCGGACACCCGTGAGACCCAGTACTTC,CASSHSDTRETQYF
TRBV19,TRBJ1-4,NA,TRBD1,TGTGCCAGTACCCCTCCCCCGGGCCAGGGGGCAAGGGAAAAACTGTTTTTT,CASTPPPGQGAREKLFF
TRBV7-2,TRBJ2-7,NA,NA,TGTGCCAGCAGCGCCGTTGTTCCTCCTAAATACGAGCAGTACTTC,CASSAVVPPKYEQYF
TRBV4-2,TRBJ2-7,NA,NA,TGTGCCAGCAGCCAATCCTACAGTCCTCTGAGCGAGCAGTACTTC,CASSQSYSPLSEQYF
TRBV19,TRBJ1-2,NA,NA,TGTGCCAGTAGGCCAGGGGTAGGGAAGGGTGGCTACACCTTC,CASRPGVGKGGYTF
TRBV30,TRBJ2-3,once,TRBD2,TGTGCCTGGAGTGTGGGACTAGCGGGATCAGCAGATACGCAGTATTTT,CAWSVGLAGSADTQYF
TRBV6-6,TRBJ2-1,NA,TRBD2,TGTGCCAGCAGACCGCCGGGACTAACACCCAATGAGCAGTTCTTC,CASRPPGLTPNEQFF
TRBV29-1,TRBJ2-1,NA,NA,TGCAGCGTACCTGGCTGGGGGACTTACAATGAGCAGTTCTTC,CSVPGWGTYNEQFF
TRBV27,TRBJ2-7,NA,TRBD2,TGTGCCAGCAGTTTAGGGCTAGCGGGAGAGAGCCACGAGCAGTACTTC,CASSLGLAGESHEQYF
TRBV7-9,TRBJ2-7,NA,TRBD1,TGTGCCAGCAGCTTTAACAGGGGAAACTTCTACGAGCAGTACTTC,CASSFNRGNFYEQYF
TRBV5-4,TRBJ1-2,NA,TRBD1,TGTGCCAGCAGGTTGACAGGGGGCTATGGCTACACCTTC,CASRLTGGYGYTF
TRBV28,TRBJ1-5,once,NA,TGTGCCAGCAGTTTACAGGTCCATAGCAATCAGCCCCAGCATTTT,CASSLQVHSNQPQHF
TRBV2,TRBJ1-1,NA,NA,TGTGCCAGCAGTGTCGAGCTCCTCACTGAAGCTTTCTTT,CASSVELLTEAFF
TRBV20-1,TRBJ1-1,NA,NA,TGCAGTGCTAGTGATTCCGTTTTGACTGAAGCTTTCTTT,CSASDSVLTEAFF
TRBV7-9,TRBJ2-4,few,TRBD2,TGTGCCAGCAGCCCCCCCGAGCGGGGTCTAAACATTCAGTACTTC,CASSPPERGLNIQYF
TRBV5-1,TRBJ1-4,once,NA,TGCGCCAGCAGCTTGGCCGGGGGGGCGTACGAAAAACTGTTTTTT,CASSLAGGAYEKLFF
TRBV5-6,TRBJ1-4,NA,NA,TGTGCCAGCAGCTTGAGGGGGACGGATGAAAAACTGTTTTTT,CASSLRGTDEKLFF
TRBV7-9,TRBJ2-1,NA,TRBD2,TGTGCCAGCAGCTTAGGGGTCGGGGGGTACAATGAGCAGTTCTTC,CASSLGVGGYNEQFF
TRBV11-3,TRBJ1-1,NA,TRBD1,TGTGCCAGCAGTTCTCCGGGACAGGAAGCTTTCTTT,CASSSPGQEAFF
TRBV4-1,TRBJ2-3,NA,TRBD2,TGCGCCAGCAGCCAACCTACTAGCGGGTCTAGGACAGATACGCAGTATTTT,CASSQPTSGSRTDTQYF
TRBV7-2,TRBJ1-2,NA,TRBD1,TGTGCCAGCAGCTTAACAGGGGATGGCTACACCTTC,CASSLTGDGYTF
TRBV24-1,TRBJ1-4,NA,TRBD1,TGTGCCACCAGTGATTTGACAGGGGGCTATGAAAAACTGTTTTTT,CATSDLTGGYEKLFF
TRBV4-1,TRBJ1-1,NA,TRBD1,TGCGCCAGCAGCCCCTCGGACAGGGTGGGGTTCGCTGAAGCTTTCTTT,CASSPSDRVGFAEAFF
TRBV7-6,TRBJ2-1,NA,NA,TGTGCCAGCAGCTGGGAGTATACGAATGAGCAGTTCTTC,CASSWEYTNEQFF
TRBV19,TRBJ2-2,NA,TRBD2,TGTGCCAGTAGTAGGCTAGCGGGGTTGAACACCGGGGAGCTGTTTTTT,CASSRLAGLNTGELFF
TRBV18,TRBJ1-2,once,TRBD1,TGTGCCAGCTCACCACCGGGACAGATCTATGGCTACACCTTC,CASSPPGQIYGYTF
TRBV7-6,TRBJ2-2,NA,NA,TGTGCCAGCAGCTCATACTCTAGCGCTACCGGGGAGCTGTTTTTT,CASSSYSSATGELFF